A single sample gave rise to the 13 T cell receptor beta chains below, sequenced in a study of T cells in women clearing cervical HPV infection. Some clones are missing from TCRdb's copy, which holds only in-frame ones; the method was immunoSEQ multiplex PCR. Its table lists tens of thousands of clones. Sequencing was performed on blood buffy coat. The receptor source for this set is a woman between 18 and 69 years old with a cervical HPV16 infection that either progressed to CIN3+ or cleared (not recorded which).

The CDR3 sequence: CASSFTSEPYNEQFF. The CDR3 bases that were read are TGTGCCAGCAGCTTCACTAGCGAACCATACAATGAG. The gene calls are TRBV11-1 and TRBJ2-1, with 7 bases matching TRBD2. The read finishes 3 residues shy of the CDR3 end, and the germline J gene is used to complete it. CDR1 is SGHAT, CDR2 FQDESV, per germline (reference sequence). CDR3 length: 15 residues. The V segment lost 3 bases and the J segment 4 bases; nucleotides outside the gene matches: 6.

Concerning this clone itself: The read terminates 3 residues before the CDR3 end, so the remaining end is supplied by the germline J gene. This sequence joins TRBV6-2 or TRBV6-3 and TRBJ2-3, with D possibly being TRBD2 (5 bases). The CDR3 length is 14 residues. Germline assignment: CDR1 MNHEY and CDR2 SVGEGT. The CDR3 region is CASSISGIEETQYF. The part of the CDR3 DNA that was read is TGTGCCAGCAGTATATCGGGGATCGAAGAGACG.

The CDR3 bases that were read are TGCAGTGCTAGGCCTAGCGGGGGGGCGTCCGAG. Amino acids: CSARPSGGASE. The CDR3 in full is CSARPSGGASEQYF. The chain joins TRBV20-1 to TRBJ2-7, with 12 bases fitting TRBD2. From the germline J gene comes the end of the CDR3, since the read stops 3 residues before it. Trimming cost V 3 bases and J 6 bases; bases outside gene matches: 6. CDR1 and CDR2 (germline): DFQATT, SNEGSKA (reference sequence). The length of the CDR3 is 14 residues.

A remark on this clone: Coverage ceases 3 residues before the CDR3 finishes, and the germline J gene fills in the end. The chain is built from TRBV5-1 and TRBJ1-5; 7 positions agree with TRBD1. This CDR3 spans 15 amino acids. J gave up 3 bases and V 1 base, and 4 bases lay outside the gene matches. In germline, CDR1 is SGHRS, CDR2 YFSETQ. The DNA read from the CDR3 is TGCGCCAGCAGCTTGTTGGGACAGCTCAATCAGCCC. It yields the protein CASSLLGQLNQP. The full CDR3 is CASSLLGQLNQPQHF.

This clone is labeled medium-sized (0.01 to 0.1%) based on frequency. The covered CDR3 bases are TGTGCCAGCAGCTTGGCGTGGACAGCCTATGGC. Its protein product is CASSLAWTAYG. The full CDR3 is CASSLAWTAYGYTF. The chain carries TRBV5-6 and TRBJ1-2; possibly TRBD1 for D (6 bases). The read ends 3 residues shy of where the CDR3 ends; the end is completed using the germline J gene. The V end lost 0 bases, the J end lost 4 bases, and 10 bases lay between the germline ends. Germline V gives CDR1 SGHDT, CDR2 YYEEEE. The CDR3 spans 14 residues.

With regard to this clone: Read data end 3 residues before the CDR3 end; the end is taken from the germline J gene. The genes are TRBV30 and TRBJ1-6; maybe TRBD1 (6 bases). Germline lookup yields CDR1 GTSNPN and CDR2 SVGIG (reference sequence). Trimming removed 5 bases at V and 7 bases at J, with 9 bases between. The CDR3 contains 12 residues. CDR3 protein: CAWDRTNSPLHF. Incomplete CDR3 DNA: TGTGCCTGGGACAGGACCAATTCACCC.

The CDR3 sequence: CSVRGAGNTIYF. The sequenced part of the CDR3 DNA is TGCAGCGTACGGGGGGCTGGAAACACC. The rearrangement links TRBV29-1 to TRBJ1-3, with D tentatively TRBD1 (5 bases). The read comes to an end 3 residues before the CDR3 does, leaving the germline J gene to fill in the end. Germline assignment: CDR1 SQVTM and CDR2 ANQGSEA. V was clipped by 6 bases and J by 2 bases, with 8 bases between them. There are 12 residues in the CDR3.

Worth noting for this clone: The CDR3 extends 3 residues past the end of the read, so its final part is completed from the germline J gene. The chain couples TRBV5-1 to TRBJ2-5, with D perhaps TRBD1 (5 bases). Trimming shortened V by 0 bases and J by 5 bases, and 11 bases separated the two germline ends. CDR1 and CDR2 from the germline V gene are SGHRS and YFSETQ. The CDR3 length is 14 residues. The CDR3: CASSLGRGGETQYF. Incomplete CDR3 DNA: TGCGCCAGCAGCTTGGGTAGGGGCGGCGAGACC.

Comments on this clone: The CDR3 end falls 3 residues outside the read, so it is completed with the germline J gene. The rearrangement uses TRBV6-2 or TRBV6-3 and TRBJ1-4, with 8 bases that match TRBD1. With V trimmed by 4 bases and J by 8 bases, 6 bases remained unmatched. Germline CDR1 is MNHEY and CDR2 is SVGEGT. The CDR3 has 14 residues. CDR3 DNA, as far as it was read: TGTGCCAGCAGTTCGGGACAGGCCCCCGAAAAA. This translates into CASSSGQAPEK. The full-length CDR3 reads as CASSSGQAPEKLFF.

As for this clone: The read finishes 3 residues shy of the CDR3 end, and the germline J gene is used to complete it. The rearrangement joins TRBV7-9 to TRBJ2-2; 8 positions agree with TRBD1. This CDR3 has 15 residues. Germline V gene data show CDR1 as SEHNR and CDR2 as FQNEAQ (reference sequence). V lost 5 bases to trimming and J lost 6 bases; unmatched junction nucleotides: 8. The CDR3 bases that were read are TGTGCCAGCAGCCCGAACCGACAGGGGTCCGGGGAG. Amino acids: CASSPNRQGSGE. The whole CDR3 protein reads CASSPNRQGSGELFF.

Notes on this clone: The CDR3 is cut off 3 residues early in the read; its end comes from the germline J gene. The gene calls are TRBV6-4 and TRBJ2-4, with 8 bases identical to TRBD1. CDR1 is MRHNA, CDR2 SNTAGT, per germline. This CDR3 has 14 amino acids. CDR3 sequence: CASRPGQVSTFQYF. CDR3 DNA, as far as it was read: TGTGCCAGCCGACCGGGACAGGTTTCCACTTTT.

Of note for this clone: Relative to the germline gene, one junction end is altered; a read error may explain this. The identical CDR3 is also encoded by other nucleotide sequences in the sample. CDR3 DNA (partial): TGTGCCAGCAGTGTTTCTGGACTCCGCTCTGGAAACACG. Its protein is CASSVSGLRSGNT. The entire CDR3 protein reads CASSVSGLRSGNTIYF. The chain employs TRBV6-1 and TRBJ1-3; D is ambiguous. The read falls 3 residues short of the CDR3 end, and the missing part is taken from the germline J gene. Germline CDR1 and CDR2: MNHNS and SASEGT. The CDR3 has 16 residues.

Note on this clone: The read is 3 residues too short to cover the CDR3 end, so that end is filled in from the germline J gene. The chain carries TRBV20-1 and TRBJ2-5, with 7 bases lining up with TRBD1. V lost 0 bases and J lost 2; bases outside the gene matches: 6. The V gene's germline CDR1 is DFQATT and CDR2 SNEGSKA (reference sequence). CDR3 length: 15 amino acids. CDR3: CSARDRKGAQETQYF. CDR3 bases read: TGCAGTGCTAGAGATCGGAAGGGGGCACAAGAGACC.